A single sample gave rise to the 10 T cell receptor beta chains below, sequenced in a study of T cell changes during pregnancy in multiple sclerosis. Here immunoSEQ multiplex PCR was the method, and the copy in TCRdb shows in-frame clones only, minus some. Here the sample spans 29,000 or so clones, about 89% being singletons. Sequencing used CD8+ T cells from peripheral blood mononuclear cells, obtained after pregnancy. The receptors shown here come from a female donor with multiple sclerosis, enrolled in a pregnancy study.

V gene TRBV6-5 combines with J gene TRBJ2-7; no clear D gene. Germline assignment: CDR1 MNHEY and CDR2 SVGAGI. The CDR3 runs to 11 residues. V lost 8 bases to trimming and J lost 2 bases, with 7 bases between them. The CDR3 spells CASGQTYEQYF. Here the CDR3 DNA reads TGTGCCAGCGGTCAGACCTACGAGCAGTACTTC.

The chain couples TRBV6-1 to TRBJ1-5; D is undetermined. CDR1 and CDR2 (germline): MNHNS, SASEGT. Trimming stripped 4 bases from V and 0 bases from J, with 13 bases between. The CDR3 is 16 residues long. CDR3 nucleotides: TGTGCCAGCAGTGGGCCCCCCGTTTATAGCAATCAGCCCCAGCATTTT. Translation gives CASSGPPVYSNQPQHF.

This clone appeared a single time. The V gene is TRBV7-9, the J gene TRBJ2-3, with TRBD1 as a possible D gene (6 bases). This CDR3 is built from 15 residues. Trimming took 1 base from V and 2 from J, leaving 10 bases between them. The germline V gene has CDR1 SEHNR and CDR2 FQNEAQ (reference sequence). The chain's CDR3 is CASSLGYRATDTQYF. CDR3 coding DNA: TGTGCCAGCAGCTTAGGATACAGGGCCACAGATACGCAGTATTTT.

The gene calls are TRBV9 and TRBJ1-2; TRBD1 agrees at 8 bases. This CDR3 comprises 15 residues. Germline values: CDR1 SGDLS, CDR2 YYNGEE. V was clipped by 1 base and J by 2 bases; unmatched bases: 4. The chain's CDR3 is CASSVISGGNYGYTF. The DNA for the CDR3 is TGTGCCAGCAGCGTAATTTCAGGGGGCAACTATGGCTACACCTTC. The full variable domain, its missing parts supplied by reference TRBV9 and TRBJ1-2, is DSGVTQTPKHLITATGQRVTLRCSPRSGDLSVYWYQQSLDQGLQFLIQYYNGEERAKGNILERFSAQQFPDLHSELNLSSLELGDSALYFCASSVISGGNYGYTFGSGTRLTVV.

By sample fraction, this clone is large. The chain combines TRBV25-1 with TRBJ2-7; D ambiguous. Germline V lookup: CDR1 MGHDK, CDR2 SYGVNS. V lost 5 bases, J lost 1 base, and 9 bases lay in between. This CDR3 has 13 amino acids. The CDR3 spells CASSLPYSYEQYF. In DNA form, the CDR3 reads TGTGCCAGCAGTCTTCCGTATTCCTACGAGCAGTACTTC.

The chain combines TRBV7-9 with TRBJ1-2; the D gene is possibly TRBD1 (5 bases). Per germline, CDR1 SEHNR and CDR2 FQNEAQ (reference sequence). The CDR3 totals 16 residues. V gave up 0 bases and J gave up 4 bases, with 15 bases separating them. CDR3 amino acids: CASSLAPESQGYGYTF. CDR3 in DNA: TGTGCCAGCAGCTTAGCGCCCGAGAGCCAGGGCTATGGCTACACCTTC.

This chain links TRBV6-5 with TRBJ1-1; D gene ambiguous. The V gene's germline CDR1 is MNHEY and CDR2 SVGAGI. The CDR3 contains 13 residues. Between the trimmed V and J ends, which lost 6 bases and 1 base, there was a span of 9 bases. The CDR3 is CASSLTPNTEAFF. The CDR3 DNA follows: TGTGCCAGCAGCCTGACACCGAACACTGAAGCTTTCTTT.

The V gene is TRBV4-3, the J gene TRBJ2-1; 9 bases match TRBD1. Germline CDR1 is LGHNA and CDR2 is YSLEER. The CDR3 sequence is 16 residues long. With 3 bases clipped from V and 0 bases from J, the junction kept 3 bases outside the gene matches. CDR3 nucleotide sequence: TGCGCCAGCAGCCATGACAGGGGGGCCTCCTACAATGAGCAGTTCTTC. It specifies CASSHDRGASYNEQFF.

The chain combines TRBV4-2 with TRBJ2-1, with 7 nucleotides matching TRBD2. Germline V gene sequence: CDR1 LGHNA, CDR2 YNFKEQ. The J segment lost 8 bases and the V segment lost 0 bases, leaving 10 bases of the junction unmatched. The CDR3 consists of 16 residues. The chain's CDR3 is CASSQDWAGVFDEQFF. CDR3 nucleotides: TGTGCCAGCAGCCAAGATTGGGCGGGAGTATTTGATGAGCAGTTCTTC.

The chain links TRBV4-3 to TRBJ2-1; 7 nucleotides line up with TRBD2. This CDR3 has 16 amino acids. V lost 0 bases to trimming and J lost 4 bases; unmatched junction nucleotides: 6. Looked up from germline, CDR1 is LGHNA and CDR2 is YSLEER. The CDR3 DNA reads as TGCGCCAGCAGCCAAGATTTACTAGCGCGTTACAATGAGCAGTTCTTC. Residues: CASSQDLLARYNEQFF.